This T cell receptor beta chain was sequenced during a study of PD-L1 blockade in urothelial cancer. About the study: Males with bladder-origin urothelial cancer constituted about 85% of the roughly 30 patients.

Whole-study results and caveats: In blood sampled pretreatment, TCR clonality below the median predicted better survival.

The data were produced by immunoSEQ multiplex PCR, yet TCRdb's version contains in-frame clones alone and is incomplete. This sample carries 85,000 to 100,000 clones, roughly 84% of them seen once, and the ten largest clones take about 2%. Time point given: pretreatment peripheral blood. Pretreatment and on-treatment samples were taken, numbering 1 to 8 per patient. On this clone: Its target is not known.

With 4 bases removed from V and 1 base from J, the gap between germline ends came to 11 bases. Per germline, CDR1 SGHRS and CDR2 YFSETQ. CDR3 size: 14 residues. The V call is TRBV5-1, the J call TRBJ2-5; TRBD1 might be the D (6 bases). This material consisted of PBMCs, taken around atezolizumab (anti-PD-L1) treatment. This TCR was sampled from a man in his 60s with urothelial cancer. Written as DNA, the CDR3 is TGCGCCAGCAGCACGACAGGAGGCCAAGAGACCCAGTACTTC. This encodes CASSTTGGQETQYF.